This T cell receptor beta chain was profiled in a study of OX40 agonist ivuxolimab in advanced cancers. Across the study: Every 2 weeks, patients got intravenous ivuxolimab at one of six dose levels (0.01-10 mg/kg). A diagnosis of hepatocellular carcinoma, melanoma, renal cell or head and neck cancer was present in dose-escalation patients. Broader study findings: At doses 0.1 to 3.0 mg/kg, CD4+ and CD8+ clones expanded.

The study sampled blood at baseline, cycle 4 day 1, and cycle 7 day 1. This clone came up once. What it binds is unknown. Trimming stripped 3 bases from V and 2 bases from J, with 19 bases between. Germline CDR1 and CDR2: MNHEY and SMNVEV (reference sequence). This CDR3 has 17 residues. Libraries were prepared by immunoSEQ multiplex PCR; TCRdb keeps only in-frame clonotypes and omits some of them. The sample contains 70,000 to 95,000 clones, about 90% of which appear only once. The specimen comprised CD4+ or CD8+ T cells sorted from blood, sampled in a trial of the OX40 agonist ivuxolimab. The rearrangement joins TRBV27 to TRBJ1-1, with D perhaps TRBD1 (5 bases). The source of this sequence is an adult with an advanced solid tumor such as melanoma, head and neck, liver or kidney cancer. The CDR3 spells CASSFGNRQGKNTEAFF. The CDR3 bases are TGTGCCAGCAGTTTCGGTAACAGGCAGGGTAAAAACACTGAAGCTTTCTTT.